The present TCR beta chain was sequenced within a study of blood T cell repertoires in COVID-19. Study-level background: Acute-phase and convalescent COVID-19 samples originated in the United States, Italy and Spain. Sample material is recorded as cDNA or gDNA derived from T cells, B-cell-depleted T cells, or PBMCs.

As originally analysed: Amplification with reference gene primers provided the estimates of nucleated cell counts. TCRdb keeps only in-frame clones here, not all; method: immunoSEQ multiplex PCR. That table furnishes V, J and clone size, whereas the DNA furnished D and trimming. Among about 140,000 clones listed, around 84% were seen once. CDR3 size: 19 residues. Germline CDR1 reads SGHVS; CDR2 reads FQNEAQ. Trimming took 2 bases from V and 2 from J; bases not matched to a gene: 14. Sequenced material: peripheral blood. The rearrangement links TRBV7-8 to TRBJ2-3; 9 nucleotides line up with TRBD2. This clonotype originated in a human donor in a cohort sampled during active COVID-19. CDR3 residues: CASSLSGRWGGRVTDTQYF. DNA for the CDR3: TGTGCCAGCAGCTTATCCGGCAGGTGGGGCGGGAGGGTCACAGATACGCAGTATTTT.